The sequence of this T cell receptor beta chain was determined in a study of blood T cell repertoires in COVID-19. Looking at the study overall: COVID-19 samples collected from the United States, Italy and Spain covered acute and convalescent phases. Sources were T cells, B-cell-depleted T cells, or PBMCs; the material itself was cDNA or gDNA.

V lost 5 bases, J lost 1 base, and 9 bases stayed unmatched. This CDR3 region has 16 residues. Germline loops: CDR1 MNHEY, CDR2 SVGEGT. How the authors handled the data: Reference gene primer amplification gave nucleated cell count estimates. Here immunoSEQ multiplex PCR was the method, and the copy in TCRdb shows in-frame clones only, minus some. From that table come the V and J calls and clone size; the DNA was used to work out D and trimming. The sample lists approximately 40,000 clones; about 85% were seen once. The receptor comes from a man in his fifties or sixties with active or convalescent COVID-19. The V call is TRBV6-2 or TRBV6-3, the J call TRBJ1-1, with 8 bases aligning to TRBD1. Sequenced material: peripheral blood. CDR3 in DNA: TGTGCCAGCAGTCCCCAGGGGGCATACGGGAACACTGAAGCTTTCTTT. The encoded protein is CASSPQGAYGNTEAFF.